The clone carrying this TCR beta chain was seen at least ten times. The source of the sample is a study of CD8+CD57+ T cells in acquired aplastic anemia. Whole-study context: Sorting CD4+ and CD8+ cells gave DNA averaging approximately 2.9 ug.

CDR3 length equals 20 residues. The V gene's germline CDR1 is LGHNA and CDR2 YNFKEQ. V lost 4 bases to trimming and J lost 4 bases, with 31 bases between them. Genomic DNA, serving as template, underwent TCR beta VDJ and CDR3 profiling. TCRdb processed the reads anew with MiXCR; each CDR3 protein has one entry. The sample holds some 200,000 distinct CDR3 sequences; 30% to 40% are singletons and the top ten take roughly 1.1%. The rearrangement links TRBV4-2 to TRBJ2-5; TRBD2 might be the D (5 bases). Material: sorted CD4+, CD8+, or CD8+CD57+ T cells (not recorded which) from PBMCs. This TCR derives from a human donor in good health, serving as a control. CDR3 bases: TGTGCCAGCAGCCCCCATGGGCTAGCTGAGCGGCTGGAGAGTGGAGAGACCCAGTACTTC. Translation: CASSPHGLAERLESGETQYF.